This T cell receptor beta chain emerged from a study of cytomegalovirus exposure and HLA in healthy donors. The sample holds a few counts of this clone. Researchers ran the PCR with 60 Vbeta and 13 Jbeta primers. TCRdb keeps only in-frame clones here, not all; method: immunoSEQ multiplex PCR. The data show 65,000 to 90,000 clones, roughly 70% seen once. Germline CDR1 and CDR2: LNHDA and SQIVND (reference sequence). The ends were cut back, 8 bases at V and 2 bases at J, with 19 bases in the middle. The CDR3 is made up of 16 amino acids. This receptor was taken from a man aged 65-85 years in good health and CMV-seronegative. The chain links TRBV19 to TRBJ1-5; D not resolved. The sequenced material came from PBMCs. DNA for the CDR3: TGTGCCAGTTCCACGGAGGGCAGCGTAGGCAATCAGCCCCAGCATTTT. Translating it yields CASSTEGSVGNQPQHF.